This T cell receptor beta chain appears in the sequencing data of a study of response to subunit inactivated influenza vaccine. Study-wide findings and caveats: Authors suggested few new T cells are recruited by each seasonal influenza vaccination.

This clonotype was seen many times. What it binds is unknown. Using its own MiXCR run on the RT-PCR reads, TCRdb lists one record per CDR3 protein. The profile covers approximately 290,000 distinct CDR3 sequences, with approximately 23% appearing a single time and 10% taken by the ten largest. CDR1 is SGHVS and CDR2 is FNYEAQ in the germline V gene. Trimming left V 1 base short and J 4 bases short, with 10 bases between. This CDR3 comprises 15 residues. The sample here was PBMCs from blood, taken about 20 months after vaccination. The TCR sequence derives from a man aged 45 to 75 who received an inactivated influenza vaccine. The chain couples TRBV7-6 to TRBJ2-2; D unresolved. The DNA of the CDR3 is TGTGCCAGCAGCTTAGAGGTTTGGGTCACCGGGGAGCTGTTTTTT. Translated, it gives CASSLEVWVTGELFF.